Detailed here is one TCR beta chain. Its antigen is currently unknown. The record originates from a study of cytomegalovirus exposure and HLA in healthy donors. Study-level results: The classifier reportedly diagnosed cytomegalovirus status with high sensitivity and specificity. TRBV6-2, TRBV6-3 and some other V segments were excluded as indistinguishable.

The V gene end was trimmed by 7 bases and the J gene end by 11 bases; junction bases not matched to a gene: 6. There are 13 residues in the CDR3. Per the germline V gene, CDR1 is MNHNS and CDR2 is SASEGT. Vbeta (60) and Jbeta (13) primers were used in the PCR. Some clones are missing from TCRdb's copy, which holds only in-frame ones; the method was immunoSEQ multiplex PCR. The repertoire holds approximately 150,000 clones, with roughly 66% as singletons. The V gene is TRBV6-1, the J gene TRBJ1-6; 9 bases are a match to TRBD1. Material for sequencing was PBMCs. This TCR was sampled from a woman between 18 and 29 years old in good health and CMV-seronegative. The CDR3 loop is CASTGQGWTPLHF. CDR3 DNA sequence: TGTGCCAGCACTGGACAGGGGTGGACACCCCTCCACTTT.